A single sample gave rise to the 5 T cell receptor beta chains below, sequenced in a study of response to subunit inactivated influenza vaccine. TCRdb passed the RT-PCR reads through MiXCR, listing each CDR3 protein once. This repertoire shows fewer than 250,000 distinct CDR3 sequences, about 15% found once; its top ten account for about 26%. Sequencing used CD8+ T cells sorted from PBMCs, obtained less than 6 days after vaccination. Receptors were obtained from a man aged 45-65 years who received an inactivated influenza vaccine.

The chain has TRBV5-1 and TRBJ1-1; no reliable D call. The CDR3 loop spans 15 amino acids. The ends were cut back, 1 base at V and 1 base at J, with 11 bases in the middle. In germline, CDR1 is SGHRS, CDR2 YFSETQ. CDR3 protein: CASSLFGPGNTEAFF. CDR3 sequence (DNA): TGCGCCAGCAGCTTGTTCGGGCCGGGGAACACTGAAGCTTTCTTT.

The V and J genes are TRBV28 and TRBJ2-7; D gene unclear. V was shortened by 2 bases and J by 2 bases, with 10 bases between the two germline ends. The CDR3 spans 14 residues. Per germline, CDR1 MDHEN and CDR2 SYDVKM. CDR3 in DNA: TGTGCCAGCAGTTTAAGTCACGGAGCCTACGAGCAGTACTTC. Translating gives CASSLSHGAYEQYF.

The V and J genes are TRBV7-9 and TRBJ2-2; D unclear. The CDR3 length is 16 residues. Per germline, CDR1 SEHNR and CDR2 FQNEAQ (reference sequence). The ends were cut back, 5 bases at V and 5 bases at J, with 18 bases in the middle. The CDR3 DNA is TGTGCCAGCAGCCTGCGCCAGAAAGTATTGACCGGGGAGCTGTTTTTT. Translated: CASSLRQKVLTGELFF.

This chain connects TRBV7-9 to TRBJ2-7, with 8 bases matching TRBD1. The germline V gene encodes CDR1 SEHNR and CDR2 FQNEAQ (reference sequence). This CDR3 is built from 15 residues. V dropped 6 bases and J dropped 0; count of bases not matched to a gene: 7. CDR3 DNA sequence: TGTGCCAGCAGACGAGACAGGGGCCTCTCCTACGAGCAGTACTTC. Protein sequence: CASRRDRGLSYEQYF.

The genes are TRBV27 and TRBJ2-2, with 9 positions matching TRBD2. Germline assignment: CDR1 MNHEY and CDR2 SMNVEV (reference sequence). The J segment lost 4 bases and the V segment lost 6 bases, leaving 9 bases of the junction unmatched. This CDR3 is 16 amino acids long. The CDR3 bases are TGTGCCAGCAGCCCCTTAGCGGGAGTATCCACCGGGGAGCTGTTTTTT. Amino acids: CASSPLAGVSTGELFF.